Shown below are 4 T cell receptor beta chains from a single sample sequenced in a study of cytomegalovirus exposure and HLA in healthy donors. The study ran its PCR with 60 Vbeta and 13 Jbeta primers. TCRdb's copy holds only in-frame clones and misses some; the assay was immunoSEQ multiplex PCR. Seen here are about 180,000 clones, 82% observed once, and the top ten hold about 1.5%. Sequencing was carried out using PBMCs. Receptors were obtained from a man between 35 and 55 years old in good health and CMV-seronegative.

V is TRBV5-4 and J is TRBJ1-2, with 7 bases aligning to TRBD1. Germline assignment: CDR1 SGHNT and CDR2 YYREEE (reference sequence). V was pared by 4 bases and J by 4 bases, with 7 bases of the junction left unmatched. The length of the CDR3 is 14 residues. The CDR3 spells CASSVLTGFYGYTF. In DNA form, the CDR3 reads TGTGCCAGCAGCGTATTGACAGGGTTCTATGGCTACACCTTC.

This clone was seen only a few times. The rearrangement links TRBV27 to TRBJ1-6, with TRBD1 matching over 7 bases. This CDR3 contains 16 residues. V lost 5 bases and J lost 3; bases outside the gene matches: 7. Germline V lookup: CDR1 MNHEY, CDR2 SMNVEV (reference sequence). The CDR3 nucleotides are TGTGCCAGCAGTATTGGGACAGAGCTCTATAATTCACCCCTCCACTTT. As protein: CASSIGTELYNSPLHF.

The V gene is TRBV28, the J gene TRBJ1-2; weak D call: TRBD1 (5 bases). The V gene's germline CDR1 is MDHEN and CDR2 SYDVKM. The CDR3 is 13 amino acids. V lost 5 bases to trimming and J lost 5 bases, with 12 bases between them. The CDR3 region is CASSPSGQYGYTF. In DNA, the CDR3 is TGTGCCAGCAGTCCCTCAGGGCAATATGGCTACACCTTC.

The gene calls are TRBV7-2 and TRBJ2-3; TRBD2 aligns across 16 bases. Trimming cost V 1 base and J 2 bases; bases outside gene matches: 6. The germline gives CDR1 SGHTA, CDR2 FQGNSA. The CDR3 consists of 19 residues. The CDR3 coding sequence is TGTGCCAGCAGCTTAGGCCCGGGACTAGCGGGGGGGCCCACAGATACGCAGTATTTT. This sequence encodes CASSLGPGLAGGPTDTQYF.